This entry lists 6 T cell receptor beta chains sequenced from one sample in a study of T cells in Graves' hyperthyroidism and ophthalmopathy. Amplification targeted TCR beta CDR3 regions from RNA transcripts. During a first-round RT-PCR of the TCR CDR3, the HTBI primer set was used. TCRdb analysed the multiplex PCR reads with MiXCR anew, one entry per CDR3 protein. The repertoire includes about half a million distinct CDR3 sequences, 20% of them detected once, and 40% to 50% sits in the top ten. The sample consisted of blood. All receptors derive from a middle-aged man with Graves' ophthalmopathy.

This clonotype was found many times. V usage is TRBV30 and J usage is TRBJ1-1; D gene unclear. The germline V gene has CDR1 GTSNPN and CDR2 SVGIG (reference sequence). This CDR3 spans 13 amino acids. Trimming left V 3 bases short and J 5 bases short, with 13 bases between. The CDR3 nucleotides are TGTGCCTGGAGGGCCCCGGGTTGGACTGAAGCTTTCTTT. The encoded protein is CAWRAPGWTEAFF.

This clonotype was counted many times. The chain employs TRBV5-1 and TRBJ2-7; 9 bases align to TRBD1. Trimming took 3 bases from V and 2 from J; bases not matched to a gene: 12. This CDR3 is 17 amino acids long. Germline V gives CDR1 SGHRS, CDR2 YFSETQ. CDR3 protein: CASSSSKRDRVTYEQYF. CDR3 DNA sequence: TGCGCCAGCAGCTCTTCAAAACGGGACAGGGTGACCTACGAGCAGTACTTC.

The chain uses TRBV30 and TRBJ1-2; D perhaps matches TRBD1 (6 bases). The CDR3 length is 12 residues. Between the trimmed V and J ends, which lost 2 bases and 8 bases, there was a span of 12 bases. Germline V CDR1 and CDR2: GTSNPN, SVGIG (reference sequence). The CDR3 nucleotides read TGTGCCTGGAGTTCGGGGGGGCACGGCTACACCTTC. Amino acids: CAWSSGGHGYTF.

This chain links TRBV5-1 with TRBJ2-1, with D perhaps matching TRBD1 or TRBD2 (5 bases each). Germline V gives CDR1 SGHRS, CDR2 YFSETQ. Trimming took off 2 bases at V and 12 bases at J, with 21 bases between the two ends. The CDR3 consists of 15 residues. The CDR3 is CASSFGAGLSRGQFF. The CDR3 coding sequence is TGCGCCAGCAGCTTTGGGGCAGGTCTAAGCCGGGGGCAGTTCTTC.

This clonotype was recorded many times. The genes are TRBV7-8 and TRBJ2-5; weak D call: TRBD2 (5 bases). The CDR3 extends over 13 amino acids. Per germline, CDR1 SGHVS and CDR2 FQNEAQ. With 2 bases removed from V and 5 bases from J, the gap between germline ends came to 9 bases. This CDR3 is CASSLRAGETQYF. In DNA, the CDR3 is TGTGCCAGCAGCTTAAGGGCGGGTGAGACCCAGTACTTC.

The sample holds a few counts of this clonotype. The chain is built from TRBV7-8 and TRBJ1-2, with 11 bases identical to TRBD1. Germline lookup yields CDR1 SGHVS and CDR2 FQNEAQ. The trim removed 5 bases at V and 6 bases at J, leaving 8 bases unmatched. The CDR3 has 15 amino acids. The CDR3 coding sequence is TGTGCCAGCAGCCTGGGACAGGGGGGAACTAATGGCTACACCTTC. This translates into CASSLGQGGTNGYTF.